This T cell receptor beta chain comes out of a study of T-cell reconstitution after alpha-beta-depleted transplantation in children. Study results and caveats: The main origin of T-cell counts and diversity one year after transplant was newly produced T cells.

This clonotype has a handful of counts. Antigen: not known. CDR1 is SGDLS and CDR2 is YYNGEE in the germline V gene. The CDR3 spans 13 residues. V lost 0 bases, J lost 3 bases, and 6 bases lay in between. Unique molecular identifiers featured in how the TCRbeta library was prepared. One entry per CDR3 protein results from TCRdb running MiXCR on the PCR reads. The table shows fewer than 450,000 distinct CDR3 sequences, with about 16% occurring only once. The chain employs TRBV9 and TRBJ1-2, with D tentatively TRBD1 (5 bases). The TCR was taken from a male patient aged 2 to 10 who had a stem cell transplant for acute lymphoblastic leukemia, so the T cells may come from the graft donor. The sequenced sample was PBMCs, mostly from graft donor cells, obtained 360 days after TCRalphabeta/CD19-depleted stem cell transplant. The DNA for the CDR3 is TGTGCCAGCAGCGTAGGAGGGGACTATGGCTACACCTTC. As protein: CASSVGGDYGYTF.